Listed below are T cell receptor beta chains from one sample, sequenced in a study of neoadjuvant anti-PD-1 for oral cavity cancer. Here immunoSEQ multiplex PCR was the method, and the copy in TCRdb shows in-frame clones only, minus some. The sample has about 14,000 clones; roughly 79% are singletons. Sequencing used PBMCs, obtained after nivolumab (anti-PD-1) treatment. These receptors all stem from a person between 40 and 80 years old with oral cavity squamous cell carcinoma. Each CDR3 is given with its conserved first and last residue. Each record gives: clone size, J gene, D gene, V gene, CDR3 DNA, CDR3 protein. The D gene is left open where the match is weak. The size entry is marked missing in some rows and otherwise reads once, few, many or a size class.

.,TRBJ2-7,TRBD1,TRBV9,TGTGCCAGCAGCGTAGGGGGCGGGGACAGGGGCTTGGAGGAGCAGTACTTC,CASSVGGGDRGLEEQYF
.,TRBJ1-1,.,TRBV5-1,TGCGCCAGCAGCAACGGACAGACCATGAACACTGAAGCTTTCTTT,CASSNGQTMNTEAFF
.,TRBJ1-1,TRBD1,TRBV5-5,TGTGCCAGCAGCACGGGGACAGTGAACACTGAAGCTTTCTTT,CASSTGTVNTEAFF
few,TRBJ2-1,.,TRBV19,TGTGCCGCTAGACCACAGGGAAGCTCCTACAATGAGCAGTTCTTC,CAARPQGSSYNEQFF
.,TRBJ2-3,.,TRBV2,TGTGCCAGCCTTAGACTAGGAAGAGATACGCAGTATTTT,CASLRLGRDTQYF
.,TRBJ2-3,TRBD1,TRBV6-1,TGTGCCAGCAGTGACGAGGGACAGGGTCCTTCGAATACGCAGTATTTT,CASSDEGQGPSNTQYF
few,TRBJ2-7,TRBD2,TRBV5-1,TGCGCCAGCAGCACTGGGACTAGCGACCGGTCCTACGAGCAGTACTTC,CASSTGTSDRSYEQYF
.,TRBJ2-1,TRBD2,TRBV2,TGTGCCAGCAGTGAAAGCGGGACGTCCTACAATGAGCAGTTCTTC,CASSESGTSYNEQFF
.,TRBJ2-7,.,TRBV30,TGTGCCTGGACGAAGTCAAGTGAGCAGTACTTC,CAWTKSSEQYF
.,TRBJ1-4,TRBD1,TRBV6-1,TGTGCCAGCAGTGAAGCAACGACAGGGGGAAGGGAAAAACTGTTTTTT,CASSEATTGGREKLFF
.,TRBJ2-7,.,TRBV11-2,TGTGCCAGCAGCTTACAAACAGGGACGGGTGAGCAGTACTTC,CASSLQTGTGEQYF
.,TRBJ1-1,.,TRBV10-3,TGTGCCATCAAAATCCAGGGACTGAACACTGAAGCTTTCTTT,CAIKIQGLNTEAFF
.,TRBJ2-1,TRBD1,TRBV27,TGTGCCAGCAGTCTCGGGACAGGGGGGTACAATGAGCAGTTCTTC,CASSLGTGGYNEQFF
.,TRBJ1-5,.,TRBV19,TGTGCCAGTAGTGTAGGATCTCACCGGCCCCAGCATTTT,CASSVGSHRPQHF
few,TRBJ2-5,TRBD2,TRBV7-9,TGTGCCAGCAGCTTAGGGACTAGCGCCACGGTACAAGAGACCCAGTACTTC,CASSLGTSATVQETQYF
.,TRBJ2-7,TRBD1,TRBV5-4,TGTGCCAGCAGCTCAGGGGGAGTGTACGAGCAGTACTTC,CASSSGGVYEQYF
.,TRBJ1-1,.,TRBV6-6,TGTGCCAGCAAGGGCCCAGCGAACACTGAAGCTTTCTTT,CASKGPANTEAFF
.,TRBJ1-1,.,TRBV2,TGTGCCAGCAGTACCCGGGGAGTTGAGAGGCTTTTCTTT,CASSTRGVERLFF
.,TRBJ1-1,.,TRBV6-5,TGTGCCAGCAGTAGGGGAGAGTTTACTGAAGCTTTCTTT,CASSRGEFTEAFF
.,TRBJ1-5,TRBD1,TRBV25-1,TGTGCCAGCGGACAGGGGAATCAGCCCCAGCATTTT,CASGQGNQPQHF
.,TRBJ1-1,.,TRBV10-3,TGTGCCATCGGGATTTCTAGGGACACTGAAGCTTTCTTT,CAIGISRDTEAFF
.,TRBJ2-1,TRBD2,TRBV6-1,TGTGCCAGCAGTGGGGGGACTAGCGGGACATCGTTGAATGAGCAGTTCTTC,CASSGGTSGTSLNEQFF
.,TRBJ2-3,TRBD2,TRBV19,TGTGCCAGTAGAGATAGAGCGGGAGGCATAACAGATACGCAGTATTTT,CASRDRAGGITDTQYF
.,TRBJ1-5,TRBD1,TRBV7-2,TGTGCCAGCAGCACATGGGGGACAGGGACTCAGCCCCAGCATTTT,CASSTWGTGTQPQHF
.,TRBJ1-2,.,TRBV7-9,TGTGCCAGCCTCGGGGGGGCCTATGGCTACACCTTC,CASLGGAYGYTF
.,TRBJ1-5,.,TRBV19,TGTGCCACCAGGGAGGGGGTTAGCAATCAGCCCCAGCATTTT,CATREGVSNQPQHF
.,TRBJ2-1,TRBD2,TRBV7-9,TGTGCCAGCAGCCCGGGACTAGCGGGGTTCTACAATGAGCAGTTCTTC,CASSPGLAGFYNEQFF
few,TRBJ2-7,.,TRBV10-3,TGTGCCATCAGTGGCGACAACTACGAGCAGTACTTC,CAISGDNYEQYF
.,TRBJ2-1,TRBD2,TRBV29-1,TGCAGCGTTCATTTCGAGCGGGAGGGCTCCTACAATGAGCAGTTCTTC,CSVHFEREGSYNEQFF
once,TRBJ2-1,.,TRBV7-9,TGTGCCAGCAGCTTAAGGGGGTCCGGAAATTACAATGAGCAGTTCTTC,CASSLRGSGNYNEQFF
once,TRBJ2-2,TRBD2,TRBV6-6,TGTGCCAGCAGTTATGGCCAGCGGGATCACACCGGGGAGCTGTTTTTT,CASSYGQRDHTGELFF
few,TRBJ1-2,.,TRBV6-1,TGTGCCAGCAGCGGCGACGGACCCTATGGCTACACCTTC,CASSGDGPYGYTF
.,TRBJ2-2,.,TRBV30,TGTGCCTGGAGTCTTAGGACCACCTCGGCCGGGGAGCTGTTTTTT,CAWSLRTTSAGELFF